Included here is one T cell receptor beta chain sequence, with context. The method was immunoSEQ multiplex PCR; TCRdb's version includes in-frame clones alone and lacks a portion of them. This sample carries roughly 140,000 clones, about 86% of them seen once, and the ten largest clones take 3% to 4.5%. This record belongs to a study of T cell responses to AZD1222 COVID-19 vaccine. CDR1 and CDR2 (germline): SEHNR, FQNEAQ (reference sequence). V lost 1 base and J lost 5; bases outside the gene matches: 2. The CDR3 has 15 amino acids. V and J are TRBV7-9 and TRBJ1-5; TRBD1 agrees at 10 bases. The input for sequencing was peripheral blood, taken on day 0 of AZD1222 vaccination. The receptor comes from an adult in good health. The CDR3 coding sequence is TGTGCCAGCAGCTTAGACGGGACAGGGGATCAGCCCCAGCATTTT. Its protein is CASSLDGTGDQPQHF.